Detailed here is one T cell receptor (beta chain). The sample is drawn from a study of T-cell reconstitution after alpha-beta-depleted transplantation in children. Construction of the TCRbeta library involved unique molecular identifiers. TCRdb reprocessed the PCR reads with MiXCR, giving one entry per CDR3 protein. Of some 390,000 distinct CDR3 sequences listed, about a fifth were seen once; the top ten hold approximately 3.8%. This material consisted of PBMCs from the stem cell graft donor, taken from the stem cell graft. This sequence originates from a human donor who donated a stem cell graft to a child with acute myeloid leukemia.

The CDR3 loop is CASSQGTKRGLSTDTQYF. CDR3 nucleotides: TGCGCCAGCAGCCAGGGTACTAAGCGGGGGTTAAGCACAGATACGCAGTATTTT. V usage is TRBV4-3 and J usage is TRBJ2-3; 8 bases are a match to TRBD2. The CDR3 consists of 18 residues. Germline CDR1 reads LGHNA; CDR2 reads YSLEER. Trimming cost V 3 bases and J 0 bases; bases outside gene matches: 11.